These 19 T cell receptor beta chains share one sample of origin, sequenced in a study of control samples from healthy donors and cancer patients. Sequencing was performed with immunoSEQ multiplex PCR; in TCRdb, only in-frame clones are kept and a portion is missing. The data show more than 80,000 clones, approximately 95% seen once. The sequenced material came from blood. These receptors were collected from a man younger than 35 in good health.

V usage is TRBV5-1 and J usage is TRBJ1-2; no firm D call. This CDR3 region has 13 residues. From germline, CDR1 is SGHRS and CDR2 YFSETQ. V was pared by 5 bases and J by 7 bases, with 15 bases between. Written as DNA, the CDR3 is TGCGCCAGCAGGTCACTCCAGGAGGCTGGCTACACCTTC. This gives the protein CASRSLQEAGYTF.

The chain couples TRBV14 to TRBJ2-3; TRBD2 agrees at 10 bases. The CDR3 spans 16 residues. From germline, CDR1 is SGHDN and CDR2 FVKESK. V lost 4 bases, J lost 1 base, and 5 bases stayed unmatched. The CDR3 coding sequence is TGTGCCAGCAGCCTTAGCGGGGGGTCGCGCACAGATACGCAGTATTTT. This sequence encodes CASSLSGGSRTDTQYF. Complete variable domain (other parts from reference TRBV14 and TRBJ2-3): EAGVTQFPSHSVIEKGQTVTLRCDPISGHDNLYWYRRVMGKEIKFLLHFVKESKQDESGMPNNRFLAERTGGTYSTLKVQPAELEDSGVYFCASSLSGGSRTDTQYFGPGTRLTVL.

The chain couples TRBV2 to TRBJ1-6; D possibly corresponds to TRBD1 (6 bases). Germline CDR1 SNHLY, CDR2 FYNNEI. The CDR3 spans 14 residues. Deletions cut 7 bases from V and 9 bases from J, with 16 bases between. The CDR3 nucleotides are TGTGCCAGCAAACCACAGGGTGGCATTTCACCCCTCCACTTT. The encoded protein is CASKPQGGISPLHF.

V is TRBV7-6 and J is TRBJ1-5, with 11 nucleotides matching TRBD1. CDR1 SGHVS and CDR2 FNYEAQ come from the germline V gene. J lost 1 base, V lost 6 bases, and 14 bases had no gene match. The CDR3 runs to 19 residues. The DNA of the CDR3 is TGTGCCAGCAGTTCAAGACCGGGACAGGGGGTTGTGAGCAATCAGCCCCAGCATTTT. As protein: CASSSRPGQGVVSNQPQHF.

This chain uses TRBV7-7 with TRBJ2-1, with D perhaps TRBD2 (5 bases). The CDR3 runs 14 residues. Deletions cut 5 bases from V and 5 bases from J, with 13 bases between. Germline V gives CDR1 SSHAT, CDR2 FNYEAQ (reference sequence). DNA for the CDR3: TGTGCCAGCAGCGTCGAACTAGGGCACAATGAGCAGTTCTTC. It codes for CASSVELGHNEQFF.

The rearrangement uses TRBV30 and TRBJ1-1; TRBD1 is a possible D gene (5 bases). From germline, CDR1 is GTSNPN and CDR2 SVGIG (reference sequence). Trimming stripped 5 bases from V and 0 bases from J, with 13 bases between. This CDR3 is built from 14 residues. As DNA, the CDR3 is TGTGCCTGGCACTGGGGGGGATTGAACACTGAAGCTTTCTTT. Its protein product is CAWHWGGLNTEAFF.

The chain combines TRBV7-9 with TRBJ2-7, with D possibly matching TRBD1 (7 bases). V lost 1 base to trimming and J lost 4 bases, with 11 bases between them. The CDR3 is 14 amino acids. Germline loops: CDR1 SEHNR, CDR2 FQNEAQ (reference sequence). Here the CDR3 reads CASSLGAGGYEQYF. For the CDR3, the DNA is TGTGCCAGCAGCTTAGGGGCAGGGGGGTACGAGCAGTACTTC.

The rearrangement uses TRBV6-2 or TRBV6-3 and TRBJ2-7, with D tentatively TRBD1 or TRBD2 (5 bases each). Deletions cut 5 bases from V and 7 bases from J, with 9 bases between. This CDR3 has 11 amino acids. The germline CDR1 and CDR2 sequences are MNHEY and SVGEGT. The CDR3 coding sequence is TGTGCCAGCAGTCGGGGACGGGAGCAGTACTTC. As protein: CASSRGREQYF.

This sequence joins TRBV11-2 and TRBJ2-1; the D is unclear. The CDR3 totals 15 residues. Germline V gene sequence: CDR1 SGHAT, CDR2 FQNNGV. Trimming removed 2 bases at V and 0 bases at J, with 8 bases between. DNA of the CDR3: TGTGCCAGCAGCTTAACGCTCGGCTCCTACAATGAGCAGTTCTTC. This sequence encodes CASSLTLGSYNEQFF.

The gene calls are TRBV2 and TRBJ2-6, with 13 bases that match TRBD2. Germline values: CDR1 SNHLY, CDR2 FYNNEI. The trim removed 6 bases at V and 2 bases at J, leaving 7 bases unmatched. The CDR3 totals 18 residues. The CDR3 region is CASRPTSGGAPGANVLTF. The CDR3 DNA reads TGTGCCAGCAGGCCCACTAGCGGGGGGGCTCCTGGGGCCAACGTCCTGACTTTC.

This clone has just one count. The CDR3 protein is CAISDGGYGYTF. CDR3 nucleotide sequence: TGTGCCATCTCGGACGGCGGATATGGCTACACCTTC. The chain has TRBV24-1 and TRBJ1-2; D remains ambiguous. Trimming removed 11 bases from V and 5 bases from J, with 14 bases in between. The CDR3 contains 12 residues. Germline values: CDR1 KGHDR, CDR2 SFDVKD.

V and J are TRBV14 and TRBJ1-2; the D is unclear. Germline V gene data show CDR1 as SGHDN and CDR2 as FVKESK. The CDR3 length is 13 residues. Deletions cut 1 base from V and 2 bases from J, with 5 bases between. DNA for the CDR3: TGTGCCAGCAGCCAAGGCCTGAACTATGGCTACACCTTC. Residues: CASSQGLNYGYTF.

This clone was seen a few times. The chain uses TRBV4-1 and TRBJ2-7; D remains unclear. The CDR3 covers 12 residues. Germline V gene lookup returns CDR1 MGHRA and CDR2 YSYEKL. The V end was cut by 1 base, the J end by 5 bases, with 6 bases between. DNA of the CDR3: TGCGCCAGCAGCCAAGGTAGGGACGAGCAGTACTTC. Its translation is CASSQGRDEQYF.

This sequence joins TRBV7-9 and TRBJ1-4; no clear D gene. Germline V gives CDR1 SEHNR, CDR2 FQNEAQ (reference sequence). Trimming pared 1 base from V and 3 bases from J, leaving 6 bases between. This CDR3 comprises 14 residues. CDR3 in DNA: TGTGCCAGCAGCTTAGGTGGAGCTAATGAAAAACTGTTTTTT. Translating gives CASSLGGANEKLFF.

The J gene is TRBJ1-4, the V gene TRBV18; no clear D gene. Germline values: CDR1 KGHSH, CDR2 LQKENI. The CDR3 consists of 17 residues. Between the trimmed V and J ends, which lost 2 bases and 0 bases, there was a span of 13 bases. The CDR3 is CASSPSPSVATNEKLFF. Here the CDR3 DNA reads TGTGCCAGCTCACCATCACCGTCAGTTGCAACTAATGAAAAACTGTTTTTT.

The rearrangement links TRBV3-1 (or the pseudogene TRBV3-2) to TRBJ1-2, with a possible D match to TRBD1 (6 bases). Germline V CDR1 and CDR2: LGHDT, YNNKEL (reference sequence). The CDR3 sequence is 15 residues long. V lost 1 base to trimming and J lost 2 bases, with 11 bases between them. The CDR3 reads CASSQAMQGNYGYTF. CDR3 nucleotides: TGTGCCAGCAGCCAAGCGATGCAGGGGAACTATGGCTACACCTTC.

The table lists this clone with a count of one. The rearrangement uses TRBV30 and TRBJ1-3; D is unclear. CDR3 length: 15 residues. Deletions cut 4 bases from V and 2 bases from J, with 15 bases between. CDR1 is GTSNPN, CDR2 SVGIG, per germline (reference sequence). The CDR3 region has the DNA TGTGCCTGGAAGTTTGGCCGAGAGCCTGGAAACACCATATATTTT. It specifies CAWKFGREPGNTIYF.

The J gene is TRBJ1-5, the V gene TRBV18; D is perhaps TRBD1 (5 bases). V was cut by 1 base and J by 1 base, with 8 bases left in between. This CDR3 contains 15 residues. The germline V gene encodes CDR1 KGHSH and CDR2 LQKENI. CDR3 amino acids: CASSPLSGSNQPQHF. CDR3 DNA: TGTGCCAGCTCACCACTATCAGGGAGCAATCAGCCCCAGCATTTT. Drawing the rest from reference TRBV18 and TRBJ1-5, the complete variable domain is NAGVMQNPRHLVRRRGQEARLRCSPMKGHSHVYWYRQLPEEGLKFMVYLQKENIIDESGMPKERFSAEFPKEGPSILRIQQVVRGDSAAYFCASSPLSGSNQPQHFGDGTRLSIL.

In DNA form, the CDR3 reads TGTGCCAGCAGTGAAATCCTCAGGGGACTCGGGGAGCTGTTTTTT. Amino acid sequence: CASSEILRGLGELFF. The chain joins TRBV2 to TRBJ2-2; tentatively, D is TRBD1 or TRBD2 (6 bases each). Looked up from germline, CDR1 is SNHLY and CDR2 is FYNNEI. The V gene lost 2 bases and the J gene lost 7 bases, with 14 bases spanning the gap. This CDR3 has 15 amino acids.